The clone carrying this T cell receptor (beta chain) was observed once. Antigen unknown. These data belong to a study of blood T cells in healthy people across ages. Then a second PCR, running about 6 to 11 cycles, was carried out with a sample-barcoded 5' primer and a J-beta primer mix. TCRdb passed the 5' RACE reads through MiXCR, listing each CDR3 protein once. Here the sample spans roughly 1.6 million distinct CDR3 sequences, approximately 32% being singletons. Germline V gene data show CDR1 as MNHEY and CDR2 as SVGAGI. The CDR3 runs to 15 residues. Trimming cost V 2 bases and J 7 bases, with 17 bases left between them. Study-level results: The CMV status of each donor remained undetermined, and this could have confounded shifts in expanded clonotypes. There was a strong correlation between TCR beta diversity and naive T cell percentage. Across the age range, TCR beta diversity per million T cells fell in a roughly linear way.

Peripheral blood, roughly 9.3 milliliters per donor, was collected. V and J are TRBV6-5 and TRBJ1-2; tentatively, D is TRBD1 (5 bases). The receptor comes from a woman aged 25 to 39 in good health. Sequencing was performed on blood. The CDR3 loop is CASSYQSSGTGGYTF. Written as DNA, the CDR3 is TGTGCCAGCAGTTACCAAAGTTCGGGGACCGGTGGCTACACCTTC.